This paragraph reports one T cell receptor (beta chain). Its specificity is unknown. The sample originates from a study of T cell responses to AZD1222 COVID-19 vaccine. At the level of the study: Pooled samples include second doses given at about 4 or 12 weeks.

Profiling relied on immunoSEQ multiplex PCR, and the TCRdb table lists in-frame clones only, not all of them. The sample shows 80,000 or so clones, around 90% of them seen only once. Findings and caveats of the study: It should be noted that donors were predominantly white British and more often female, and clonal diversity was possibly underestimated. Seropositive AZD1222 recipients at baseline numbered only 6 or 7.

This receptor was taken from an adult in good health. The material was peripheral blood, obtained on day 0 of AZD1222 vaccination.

This CDR3 is CAWSEDNSLDEQFF. Written as DNA, the CDR3 is TGTGCCTGGTCAGAGGATAATTCCTTAGATGAGCAGTTCTTC. The V gene is TRBV30, the J gene TRBJ2-1; D remains ambiguous. Germline V gives CDR1 GTSNPN, CDR2 SVGIG (reference sequence). The CDR3 has 14 amino acids. Trimming cost V 5 bases and J 8 bases, with 19 bases left between them.